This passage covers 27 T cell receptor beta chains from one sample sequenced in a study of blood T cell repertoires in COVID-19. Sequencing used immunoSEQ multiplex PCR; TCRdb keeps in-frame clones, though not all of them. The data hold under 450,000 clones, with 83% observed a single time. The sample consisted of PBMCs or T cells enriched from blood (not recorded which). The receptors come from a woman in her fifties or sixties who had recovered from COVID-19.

CDR3 sequence: CASTPPINKRLNYGYTF. The CDR3 nucleotides are TGTGCCAGCACTCCCCCTATCAACAAACGACTAAACTATGGCTACACCTTC. The chain carries TRBV28 and TRBJ1-2; D uncertain. The CDR3 runs to 17 residues. Deletions cut 7 bases from V and 2 bases from J, with 23 bases between. The V gene's germline CDR1 is MDHEN and CDR2 SYDVKM.

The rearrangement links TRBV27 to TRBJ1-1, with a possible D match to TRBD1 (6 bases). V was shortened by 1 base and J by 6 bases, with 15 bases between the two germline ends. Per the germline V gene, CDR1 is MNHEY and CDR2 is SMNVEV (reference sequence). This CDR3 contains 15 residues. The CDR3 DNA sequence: TGTGCCAGCAGTTTATACGGGGGGCTCGTCGCTGAAGCTTTCTTT. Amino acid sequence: CASSLYGGLVAEAFF.

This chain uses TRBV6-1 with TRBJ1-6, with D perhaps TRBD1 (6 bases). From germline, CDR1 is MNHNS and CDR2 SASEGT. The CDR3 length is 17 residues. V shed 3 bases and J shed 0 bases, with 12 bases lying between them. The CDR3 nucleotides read TGTGCCAGCAGTGAGGGGGGGCTGGGCTCCTATAATTCACCCCTCCACTTT. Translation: CASSEGGLGSYNSPLHF.

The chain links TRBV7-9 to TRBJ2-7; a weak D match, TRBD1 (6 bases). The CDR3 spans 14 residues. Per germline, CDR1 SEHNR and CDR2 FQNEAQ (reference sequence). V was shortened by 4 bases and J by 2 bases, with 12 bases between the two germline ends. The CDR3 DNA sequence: TGTGCCAGCAGCTCTACTCAGGGGCCCTACGAGCAGTACTTC. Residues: CASSSTQGPYEQYF.

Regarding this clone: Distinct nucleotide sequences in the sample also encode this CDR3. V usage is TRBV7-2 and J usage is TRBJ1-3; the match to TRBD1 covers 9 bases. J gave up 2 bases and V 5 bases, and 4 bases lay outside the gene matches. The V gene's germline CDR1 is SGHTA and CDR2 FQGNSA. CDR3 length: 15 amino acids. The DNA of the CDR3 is TGTGCCAGCAGCCCCAGACAGGGGGCTGGAAACACCATATATTTT. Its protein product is CASSPRQGAGNTIYF. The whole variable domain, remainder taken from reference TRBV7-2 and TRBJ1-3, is GAGVSQSPSNKVTEKGKDVELRCDPISGHTALYWYRQSLGQGLEFLIYFQGNSAPDKSGLPSDRFSAERTGGSVSTLTIQRTQQEDSAVYLCASSPRQGAGNTIYFGEGSWLTVV.

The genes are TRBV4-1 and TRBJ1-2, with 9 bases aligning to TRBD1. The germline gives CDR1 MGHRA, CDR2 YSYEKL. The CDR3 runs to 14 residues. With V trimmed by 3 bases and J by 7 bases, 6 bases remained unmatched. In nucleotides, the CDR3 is TGCGCCAGCAGCCAGATTACAGGGGGCTTTGGCTACACCTTC. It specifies CASSQITGGFGYTF.

The CDR3 region has the DNA TGTGCCAGTAGTATAAGAGGGGGCCTGGGCGGCACTGAAGCTTTCTTT. Protein sequence: CASSIRGGLGGTEAFF. J is TRBJ1-1 and V is TRBV19; 7 nucleotides agree with TRBD1. Trimming removed 2 bases from V and 4 bases from J; junction bases left unmatched: 10. This CDR3 region has 16 residues. Germline lookup yields CDR1 LNHDA and CDR2 SQIVND (reference sequence).

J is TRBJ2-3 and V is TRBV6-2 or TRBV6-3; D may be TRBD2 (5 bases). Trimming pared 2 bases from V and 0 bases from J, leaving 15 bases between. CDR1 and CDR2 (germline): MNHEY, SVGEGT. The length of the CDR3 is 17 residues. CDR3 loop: CASSYGAGWSSTDTQYF. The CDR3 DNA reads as TGTGCCAGCAGTTACGGCGCGGGTTGGTCTAGCACAGATACGCAGTATTTT.

The CDR3: CASSGTGGGSPLHF. The CDR3 DNA reads as TGTGCCAGCAGTGGAACAGGGGGGGGTTCACCCCTCCACTTT. The chain has TRBV2 and TRBJ1-6; 8 bases are a match to TRBD1. The CDR3 sequence is 14 residues long. After removal of 4 bases from V and 9 bases from J, the junction contained 5 bases not matched to a gene. CDR1 and CDR2 from the germline V gene are SNHLY and FYNNEI.

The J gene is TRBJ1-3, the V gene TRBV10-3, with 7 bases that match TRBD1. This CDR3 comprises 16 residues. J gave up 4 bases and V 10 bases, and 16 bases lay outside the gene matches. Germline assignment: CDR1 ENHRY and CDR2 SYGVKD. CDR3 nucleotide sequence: TGTGCCACAGGGGGACCCTCCCAGACGCGCGGAAACACCATATATTTT. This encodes CATGGPSQTRGNTIYF.

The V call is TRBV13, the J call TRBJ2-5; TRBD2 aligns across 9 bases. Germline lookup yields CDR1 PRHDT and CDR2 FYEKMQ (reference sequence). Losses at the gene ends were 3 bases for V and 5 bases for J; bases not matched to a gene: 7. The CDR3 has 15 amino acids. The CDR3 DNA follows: TGTGCCAGCAGCTTCGGGACTAGCTTTGGGGAGACCCAGTACTTC. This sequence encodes CASSFGTSFGETQYF.

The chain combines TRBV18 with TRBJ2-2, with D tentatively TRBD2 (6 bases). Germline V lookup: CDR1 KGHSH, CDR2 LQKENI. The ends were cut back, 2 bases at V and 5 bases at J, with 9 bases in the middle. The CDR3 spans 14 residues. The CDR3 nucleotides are TGTGCCAGCTCACCAGGAAGCGGGACCGGGGAGCTGTTTTTT. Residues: CASSPGSGTGELFF. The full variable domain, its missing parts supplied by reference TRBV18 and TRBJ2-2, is NAGVMQNPRHLVRRRGQEARLRCSPMKGHSHVYWYRQLPEEGLKFMVYLQKENIIDESGMPKERFSAEFPKEGPSILRIQQVVRGDSAAYFCASSPGSGTGELFFGEGSRLTVL.

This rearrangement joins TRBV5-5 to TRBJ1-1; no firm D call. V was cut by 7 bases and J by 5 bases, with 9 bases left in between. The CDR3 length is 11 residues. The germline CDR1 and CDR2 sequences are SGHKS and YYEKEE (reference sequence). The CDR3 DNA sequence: TGTGCCAGCCCCCTAGCGACTGAAGCTTTCTTT. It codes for CASPLATEAFF.

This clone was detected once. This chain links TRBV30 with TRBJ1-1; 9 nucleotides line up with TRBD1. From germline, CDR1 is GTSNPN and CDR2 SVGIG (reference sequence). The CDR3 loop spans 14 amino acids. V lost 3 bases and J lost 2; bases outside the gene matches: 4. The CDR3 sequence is CAWRGTGRNTEAFF. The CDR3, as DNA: TGTGCCTGGAGAGGGACAGGGCGAAACACTGAAGCTTTCTTT.

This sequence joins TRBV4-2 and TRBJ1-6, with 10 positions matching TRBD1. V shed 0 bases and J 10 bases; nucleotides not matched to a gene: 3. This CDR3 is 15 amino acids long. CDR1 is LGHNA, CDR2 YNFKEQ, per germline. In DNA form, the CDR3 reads TGTGCCAGCAGCCAAGATTGGGGACAGGGGTCACCCCTCCACTTT. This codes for CASSQDWGQGSPLHF.

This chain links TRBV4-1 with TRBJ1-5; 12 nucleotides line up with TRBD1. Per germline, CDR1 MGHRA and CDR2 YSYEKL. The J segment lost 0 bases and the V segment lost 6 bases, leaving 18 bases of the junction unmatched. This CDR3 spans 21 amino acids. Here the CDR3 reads CASSHIRNPGQGANSNQPQHF. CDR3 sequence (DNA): TGCGCCAGCAGTCACATACGTAACCCGGGACAGGGGGCCAATAGCAATCAGCCCCAGCATTTT.

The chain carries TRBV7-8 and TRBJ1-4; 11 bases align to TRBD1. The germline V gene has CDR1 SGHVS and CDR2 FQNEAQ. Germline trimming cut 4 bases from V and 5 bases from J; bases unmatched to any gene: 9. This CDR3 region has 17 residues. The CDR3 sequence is CASSSVGQGAPNEKLFF. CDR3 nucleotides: TGTGCCAGCAGCTCAGTCGGACAGGGGGCCCCCAATGAAAAACTGTTTTTT.

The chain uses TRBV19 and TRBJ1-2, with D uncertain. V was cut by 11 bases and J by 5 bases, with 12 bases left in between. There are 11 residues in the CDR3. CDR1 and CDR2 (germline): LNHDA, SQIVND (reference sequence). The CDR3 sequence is CAGLLLYGYTF. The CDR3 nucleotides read TGTGCCGGGCTCCTTTTATATGGCTACACCTTC. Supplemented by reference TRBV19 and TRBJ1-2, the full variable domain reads DGGITQSPKYLFRKEGQNVTLSCEQNLNHDAMYWYRQDPGQGLRLIYYSQIVNDFQKGDIAEGYSVSREKKESFPLTVTSAQKNPTAFYLCAGLLLYGYTFGSGTRLTVV.

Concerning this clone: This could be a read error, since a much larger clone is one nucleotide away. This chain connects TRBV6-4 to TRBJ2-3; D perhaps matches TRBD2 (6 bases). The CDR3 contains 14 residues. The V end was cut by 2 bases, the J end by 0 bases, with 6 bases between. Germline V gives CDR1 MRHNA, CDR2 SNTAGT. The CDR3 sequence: CASSDGTSTDTQYF. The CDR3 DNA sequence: TGTGCCAGCAGTGACGGGACTAGCACAGATACGCAGTATTTT.

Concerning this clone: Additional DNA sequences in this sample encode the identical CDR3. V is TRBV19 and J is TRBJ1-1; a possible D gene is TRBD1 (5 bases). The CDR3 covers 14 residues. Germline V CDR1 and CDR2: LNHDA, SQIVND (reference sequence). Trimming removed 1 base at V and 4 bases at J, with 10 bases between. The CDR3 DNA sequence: TGTGCCAGTAGTATAGGGGGCTTGGGCACTGAAGCTTTCTTT. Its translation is CASSIGGLGTEAFF.

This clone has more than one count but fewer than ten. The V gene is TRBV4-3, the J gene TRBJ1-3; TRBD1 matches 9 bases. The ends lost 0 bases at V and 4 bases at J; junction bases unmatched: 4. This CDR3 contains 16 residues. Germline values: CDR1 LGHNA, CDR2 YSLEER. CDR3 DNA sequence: TGCGCCAGCAGCCAAGATTGGGGGACAGGGGGAAACACCATATATTTT. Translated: CASSQDWGTGGNTIYF.

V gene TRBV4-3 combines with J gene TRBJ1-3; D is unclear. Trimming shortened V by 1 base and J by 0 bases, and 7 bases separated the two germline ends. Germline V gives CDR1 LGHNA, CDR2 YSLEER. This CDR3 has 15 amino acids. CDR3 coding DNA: TGCGCCAGCAGCCAAGCGATGGCCTCTGGAAACACCATATATTTT. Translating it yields CASSQAMASGNTIYF.

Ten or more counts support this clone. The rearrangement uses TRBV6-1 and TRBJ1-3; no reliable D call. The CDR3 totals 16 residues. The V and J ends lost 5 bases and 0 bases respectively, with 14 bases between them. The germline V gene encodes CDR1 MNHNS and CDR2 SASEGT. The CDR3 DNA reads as TGTGCCAGCAGTAAAGGACGGCTAGTCTCTGGAAACACCATATATTTT. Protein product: CASSKGRLVSGNTIYF.

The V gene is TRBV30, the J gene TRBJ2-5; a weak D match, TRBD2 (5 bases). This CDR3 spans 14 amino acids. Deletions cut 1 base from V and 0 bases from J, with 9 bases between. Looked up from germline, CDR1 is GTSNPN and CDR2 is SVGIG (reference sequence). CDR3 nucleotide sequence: TGTGCCTGGAGTGGCTGGGAGAACCAAGAGACCCAGTACTTC. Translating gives CAWSGWENQETQYF.

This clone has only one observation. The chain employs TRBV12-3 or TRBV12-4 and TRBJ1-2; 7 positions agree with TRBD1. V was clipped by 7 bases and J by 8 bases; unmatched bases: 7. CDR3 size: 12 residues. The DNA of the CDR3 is TGTGCCAGCAAAATACAGGGGCGCGGCTACACCTTC. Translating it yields CASKIQGRGYTF.

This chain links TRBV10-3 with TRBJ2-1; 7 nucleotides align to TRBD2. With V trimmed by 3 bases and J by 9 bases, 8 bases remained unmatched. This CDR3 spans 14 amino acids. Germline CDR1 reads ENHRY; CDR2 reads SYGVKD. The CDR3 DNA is TGTGCCATCAGTGACAAGCGGGAATTCGGTGAGCAGTTCTTC. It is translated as CAISDKREFGEQFF.

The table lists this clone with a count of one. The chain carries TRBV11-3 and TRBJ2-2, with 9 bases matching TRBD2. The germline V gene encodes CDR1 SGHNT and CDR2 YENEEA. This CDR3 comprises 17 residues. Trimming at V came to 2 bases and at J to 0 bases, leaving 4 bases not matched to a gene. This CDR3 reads CASSLPSGVTNTGELFF. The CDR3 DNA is TGTGCCAGCAGCTTACCTAGCGGGGTTACGAACACCGGGGAGCTGTTTTTT.